The 15 T cell receptor beta chains presented below share a single source sample, sequenced in a study of blood T cell repertoires in COVID-19 (dated by TCRdb to about 2020). The library was generated by the immunoSEQ multiplex PCR assay. TCRdb took over this immuneACCESS table, retaining in-frame rearrangements with V and J assigned. Such tables are incomplete; in checked studies, under half of the missing clones stem from an unresolved V gene, and the remainder is unexplained. This sample is represented by about 180,000 clones; approximately 85% of them were singletons. Roughly 3% of the sample is in the top ten clones. Sequenced material: peripheral blood. These receptors originate from a man aged 55-75 years with acute or convalescent COVID-19.

The chain couples TRBV7-2 to TRBJ1-1; 9 bases match TRBD1. Germline V gene lookup returns CDR1 SGHTA and CDR2 FQGNSA. Trimming at V came to 4 bases and at J to 6 bases, leaving 9 bases not matched to a gene. The CDR3 is 15 residues long. The CDR3 bases are TGTGCCAGCAGCTACCTAGGACAGGGGAGGGCTGAAGCTTTCTTT. Translation gives CASSYLGQGRAEAFF.

The chain couples TRBV3-1 (or the pseudogene TRBV3-2) to TRBJ2-7; D might be TRBD1 (5 bases). V was pared by 2 bases and J by 3 bases, with 8 bases between. The CDR3 length is 13 residues. Germline CDR1 reads LGHDT; CDR2 reads YNNKEL (reference sequence). The CDR3, as DNA: TGTGCCAGCAGCCAACAGGGAAACTACGAGCAGTACTTC. Its protein product is CASSQQGNYEQYF.

The chain links TRBV3-1 (or the pseudogene TRBV3-2) to TRBJ1-1; unclear D gene. This CDR3 is built from 15 residues. CDR1 is LGHDT, CDR2 YNNKEL, per germline (reference sequence). Trimming pared 0 bases from V and 0 bases from J, leaving 8 bases between. The CDR3 nucleotides read TGTGCCAGCAGCCAAGATTCCCCGGTGAACACTGAAGCTTTCTTT. Amino acid sequence: CASSQDSPVNTEAFF.

V gene TRBV6-5 combines with J gene TRBJ2-7, with TRBD2 identical over 11 bases. CDR3 size: 16 residues. Unmatched junction bases numbered 4, after V lost 0 bases and J lost 3 bases. Germline values: CDR1 MNHEY, CDR2 SVGAGI. CDR3 coding DNA: TGTGCCAGCAGTTACTCGGGGACTAGCGGTTTCTACGAGCAGTACTTC. It is translated as CASSYSGTSGFYEQYF.

In this sample, this clone turned up once. The CDR3 spells CASRLRDQPQHF. CDR3 coding DNA: TGTGCCAGCAGGTTACGGGATCAGCCCCAGCATTTT. V usage is TRBV28 and J usage is TRBJ1-5; D ambiguous. There are 12 residues in the CDR3. Trimming stripped 6 bases from V and 5 bases from J, with 8 bases between. The germline gives CDR1 MDHEN, CDR2 SYDVKM.

J is TRBJ2-2 and V is TRBV5-4; 7 bases are shared with TRBD1. Germline CDR1 and CDR2: SGHNT and YYREEE (reference sequence). The CDR3 has 15 amino acids. The J segment lost 1 base and the V segment lost 4 bases, leaving 4 bases of the junction unmatched. The CDR3 DNA follows: TGTGCCAGCAGCCCTAGGACAGGGAACACCGGGGAGCTGTTTTTT. Its translation: CASSPRTGNTGELFF.

This clone has a single count. The V and J genes are TRBV19 and TRBJ2-1, with 13 bases aligning to TRBD2. The trim removed 3 bases at V and 6 bases at J, leaving 11 bases unmatched. Germline V lookup: CDR1 LNHDA, CDR2 SQIVND (reference sequence). CDR3 length equals 18 residues. CDR3 nucleotide sequence: TGTGCCAGTAGTATCCCCGGACTAGCGGGGGACCACGTCAATGAGCAGTTCTTC. The encoded protein is CASSIPGLAGDHVNEQFF.

The rearrangement links TRBV2 to TRBJ1-1; D is unresolved. The V gene's germline CDR1 is SNHLY and CDR2 FYNNEI. The CDR3 length is 13 residues. Trimming took off 3 bases at V and 2 bases at J, with 7 bases between the two ends. CDR3 bases: TGTGCCAGCAGTGAGAGGCGAAACACTGAAGCTTTCTTT. It is translated as CASSERRNTEAFF.

The chain joins TRBV5-1 to TRBJ1-2; a possible D gene is TRBD1 (6 bases). Germline loops: CDR1 SGHRS, CDR2 YFSETQ. This CDR3 has 12 residues. Trimming removed 5 bases from V and 6 bases from J, with 11 bases in between. CDR3 region: CASSGGSDGYTF. The CDR3 coding sequence is TGCGCCAGCAGTGGGGGCTCGGATGGCTACACCTTC.

The chain combines TRBV11-2 with TRBJ1-6; maybe TRBD1 (6 bases). The germline V gene encodes CDR1 SGHAT and CDR2 FQNNGV. The CDR3 is made up of 17 amino acids. The ends were cut back, 4 bases at V and 0 bases at J, with 13 bases in the middle. CDR3 bases: TGTGCCAGCAGCTATAAGGACAGCAGCTCCTATAATTCACCCCTCCACTTT. Amino acid sequence: CASSYKDSSSYNSPLHF.

The table lists this clone with many counts. The chain links TRBV25-1 to TRBJ1-6, with D uncertain. Germline CDR1 and CDR2: MGHDK and SYGVNS. The ends were cut back, 2 bases at V and 8 bases at J, with 7 bases in the middle. The CDR3 is 13 residues long. DNA of the CDR3: TGTGCCAGCAGTGAAGTCGGGGATTCACCCCTCCACTTT. Its protein product is CASSEVGDSPLHF.

This clone was found once. The chain employs TRBV5-1 and TRBJ1-2; D unresolved. The CDR3 consists of 14 residues. V was shortened by 2 bases and J by 3 bases, with 11 bases between the two germline ends. Per the germline V gene, CDR1 is SGHRS and CDR2 is YFSETQ. The CDR3 DNA sequence: TGCGCCAGCAGCTTATCCGCGGCAGACTATGGCTACACCTTC. It specifies CASSLSAADYGYTF.

This rearrangement joins TRBV19 to TRBJ2-1; D may be TRBD1 (6 bases). The CDR3 runs to 14 residues. The V gene lost 9 bases and the J gene lost 0 bases, with 12 bases spanning the gap. The germline V gene has CDR1 LNHDA and CDR2 SQIVND (reference sequence). As DNA, the CDR3 is TGTGCCAGGGGTATCAGGGGCTCCTACAATGAGCAGTTCTTC. Its translation is CARGIRGSYNEQFF.

The genes are TRBV2 and TRBJ1-4; 9 bases map to TRBD1. CDR3 length: 15 amino acids. J lost 6 bases, V lost 0 bases, and 2 bases had no gene match. Germline CDR1 and CDR2: SNHLY and FYNNEI. CDR3 region: CASSEARQGDEKLFF. In DNA, the CDR3 is TGTGCCAGCAGTGAAGCGAGACAGGGGGATGAAAAACTGTTTTTT.

The V call is TRBV30, the J call TRBJ2-7; D possibly corresponds to TRBD1 (6 bases). V was pared by 2 bases and J by 12 bases, with 17 bases between. The length of the CDR3 is 12 residues. Looked up from germline, CDR1 is GTSNPN and CDR2 is SVGIG (reference sequence). In DNA, the CDR3 is TGTGCCTGGAGTATCCCTTGGGACACACTGTACTTC. Residues: CAWSIPWDTLYF. Full variable domain (rest looked up from reference TRBV30 and TRBJ2-7): SQTIHQWPATLVQPVGSPLSLECTVEGTSNPNLYWYRQAAGRGLQLLFYSVGIGQISSEVPQNLSASRPQDRQFILSSKKLLLSDSGFYLCAWSIPWDTLYFGPGTRLTVT.